The entry below describes one TCR beta chain. This clonotype turned up a few times. Its antigen remains undetermined. Base quality data are lacking; no much larger clone is found one base away. The source of the sample is a study of neurological immune-mediated disorders (dated by TCRdb to between 2017 and 2020). In the study overall: Among the roughly 34 multiple sclerosis patients, relapsing-remitting MS was present in 31 and secondary progressive MS was present in 3. The cohort included approximately 68 subjects: about 14 with HAM/TSP, about 34 with multiple sclerosis, and approximately 20 healthy controls. Longitudinal samples, technical triplicates and paired sorted CD4+ and CD8+ T-cell subsets, alongside PBMC samples, were included among the approximately 110 TCR-beta libraries. Using UMI-based sequencing, the study compared peripheral blood TCR-beta repertoires from patients with HTLV-I-associated myelopathy (HAM/TSP), patients with multiple sclerosis, and healthy controls. The research as a whole found: The MS cluster was not associated with any clinical or MRI features, and the authors stated that larger cohorts are needed. TCR clonal expansion was highest in HAM/TSP patients and lowest in MS patients, with MS patients falling below even healthy controls. Repertoires from 18 of 34 MS patients were grouped by phylogenetic analysis into a cluster of related CDR3 sequences, suggesting a possible repertoire-level signature. No identical CDR3 amino acid sequences were shared among expanded clones across subjects, suggesting private TCR-beta repertoires in all groups.

For the unsorted PBMC libraries, 2 million PBMCs were stored in RNAlater at -80 degrees C until RNA extraction and were used to generate the libraries. Multiple sclerosis patients were enrolled in a US clinical protocol under which disease progression was evaluated by magnetic resonance imaging. Peripheral blood underwent Ficoll-Hypaque density gradient centrifugation to isolate PBMCs, which were then cryopreserved in liquid nitrogen. cDNA synthesis used template-switch 5'RACE with a primer carrying a 10-nucleotide random unique molecular identifier tagging each TCR transcript. Every sequencing run covered 15-18 subjects and yielded more than 170 million TCR-beta sequences. Total RNA was extracted with the RNeasy kit. Using the KAPA Real-time Library Amplification kit, TCR-beta VDJ regions were amplified with primers for the TCR constant region and the 5'RACE anchor. Sample indexes and Illumina adaptors were added in a first PCR, after which library yield was increased in a second PCR. After Ampure bead purification, the TCR product of roughly 650 bp was size-selected on a 2% E-gel SizeSelection system. Library quality was checked on a Bioanalyzer, concentration was measured with Qubit, and libraries were quantified with the Kapa Library Quantification kit before pooling. An Illumina HiSeq 2500 sequenced the libraries paired-end 2 x 150 bp. To increase sequence diversity, roughly 24-32% phiX was spiked into each library pool. The paper's data handling went like this. The UMI-based MiGEC pipeline processed quality-filtered reads and removed over 75% of raw TCR sequences during error correction. VDJ genes were aligned to IMGT germline references, and each clonotype was defined by a unique CDR3 amino acid sequence together with V-J genes. Clonal expansion, Shannon diversity and CDR3 relatedness were evaluated with VDJtools (CalcPairwiseDistances, ClusterSamples), while phylogenetic trees were built in CLCbio workbench. Clones with at least 8 unique UMIs were defined as expanded, with this threshold being based on coefficient-of-variation modelling across technical triplicates. TCRdb trimmed the raw reads at Q25, called clones with MiXCR and kept productive beta chains. A single entry per CDR3 protein holds the most common genes and DNA from its merged rows. These V and J calls originate from TCRdb's pipeline instead of the authors' own analysis. In all, the sample holds about 120,000 distinct CDR3 sequences, and approximately 3.2% of those were seen once. The leading ten clones occupy over 1% of the sample.

The CDR1 and CDR2 encoded by the germline V gene are SGHVS and FNYEAQ. At the junction V is shortened by 5 bases and J by 3 bases, with 11 bases in between. The CDR3 starts with the cysteine, ends with the phenylalanine, and has 13 residues. CDR3 DNA only is kept here, 39 bases in frame from base 1. Rearrangement joined TRBV7-6 to TRBJ2-7; a tentative D call is TRBD1 (5 bases match). The clonotype was recovered from a woman aged 25 to 39 with multiple sclerosis. The material sequenced was PBMCs. Here is the DNA: TGTGCCAGCAGCCCGGACAATCGCTACGAGCAGTACTTC. This encodes CASSPDNRYEQYF.